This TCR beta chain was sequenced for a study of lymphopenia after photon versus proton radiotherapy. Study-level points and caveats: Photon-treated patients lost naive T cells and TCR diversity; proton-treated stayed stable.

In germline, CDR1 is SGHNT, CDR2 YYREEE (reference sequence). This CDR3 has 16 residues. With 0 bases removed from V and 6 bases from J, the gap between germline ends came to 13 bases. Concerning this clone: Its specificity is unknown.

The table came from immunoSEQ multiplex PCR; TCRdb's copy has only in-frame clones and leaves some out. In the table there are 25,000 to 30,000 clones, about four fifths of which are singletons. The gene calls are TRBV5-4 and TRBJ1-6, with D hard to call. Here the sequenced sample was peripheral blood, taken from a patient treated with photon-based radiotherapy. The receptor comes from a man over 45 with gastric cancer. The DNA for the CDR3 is TGTGCCAGCAGCTTGGATGGTCGGGCCTTTAATTCACCCCTCCACTTT. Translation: CASSLDGRAFNSPLHF.